Below are 7 T cell receptor beta chains sequenced from a single sample in a study of T cell responses to AZD1222 COVID-19 vaccine. The data were produced by immunoSEQ multiplex PCR, yet TCRdb's version contains in-frame clones alone and is incomplete. The table lists roughly 170,000 clones, approximately 90% of them singletons. The sequencing here drew on peripheral blood, taken on day 0 of AZD1222 vaccination. The receptor set was obtained from an adult in good health.

The chain recombines TRBV4-3 with TRBJ2-2; D could derive from TRBD1 or TRBD2 (6 bases each). The length of the CDR3 is 16 residues. Germline-derived CDR1 and CDR2 are LGHNA and YSLEER. V dropped 0 bases and J dropped 0 bases, with 8 bases sitting between them. The CDR3 loop reads CASSQDGGANTGELFF. Written as DNA, the CDR3 is TGCGCCAGCAGCCAAGACGGGGGCGCGAACACCGGGGAGCTGTTTTTT.

The V call is TRBV4-2, the J call TRBJ1-5; unclear D gene. Germline V lookup: CDR1 LGHNA, CDR2 YNFKEQ. The CDR3 has 14 amino acids. The V end lost 1 base, the J end lost 6 bases, and 10 bases lay between the germline ends. CDR3 residues: CASSQVGSGQPQHF. As DNA, the CDR3 is TGTGCCAGCAGCCAAGTGGGGTCCGGTCAGCCCCAGCATTTT.

CDR3 bases: TGTGCCAGCAGCTACGGACAGAACACTGAAGCTTTCTTT. Translating it yields CASSYGQNTEAFF. The V gene is TRBV5-6, the J gene TRBJ1-1; TRBD1 might be the D (5 bases). Germline assignment: CDR1 SGHDT and CDR2 YYEEEE. The CDR3 contains 13 residues. Trimming left V 3 bases short and J 1 base short, with 7 bases between.

This chain uses TRBV10-3 with TRBJ1-2; D is ambiguous. The CDR3 covers 15 residues. Germline assignment: CDR1 ENHRY and CDR2 SYGVKD. Trimming took 3 bases from V and 5 from J, leaving 16 bases between them. CDR3 region: CAISDEGIPPYGYTF. The CDR3 nucleotides are TGTGCCATCAGTGATGAAGGAATCCCTCCTTATGGCTACACCTTC.

CDR3 region: CASGLGGEPQHF. In DNA form, the CDR3 reads TGTGCTAGTGGTTTGGGTGGGGAGCCCCAGCATTTT. This chain links TRBV12-5 with TRBJ1-5; D is unresolved. The CDR3 is made up of 12 amino acids. Germline lookup yields CDR1 LGHNT and CDR2 FRNRAP. V was shortened by 1 base and J by 8 bases, with 6 bases between the two germline ends.

This chain uses TRBV7-9 with TRBJ2-7; TRBD1 aligns across 9 bases. CDR3 length: 14 amino acids. Germline trimming cut 3 bases from V and 2 bases from J; bases unmatched to any gene: 2. Germline lookup yields CDR1 SEHNR and CDR2 FQNEAQ (reference sequence). The DNA of the CDR3 is TGTGCCAGCAGCTTTAGGGACAGGGCCTACGAGCAGTACTTC. The encoded protein is CASSFRDRAYEQYF. Full variable domain (outside the CDR3, taken from reference TRBV7-9 and TRBJ2-7): DTGVSQNPRHKITKRGQNVTFRCDPISEHNRLYWYRQTLGQGPEFLTYFQNEAQLEKSRLLSDRFSAERPKGSFSTLEIQRTEQGDSAMYLCASSFRDRAYEQYFGPGTRLTVT.

V and J are TRBV30 and TRBJ2-1; D unresolved. CDR3 size: 12 residues. The germline CDR1 and CDR2 sequences are GTSNPN and SVGIG (reference sequence). The V end lost 2 bases, the J end lost 10 bases, and 12 bases lay between the germline ends. The CDR3 sequence is CAWSSPPGEQFF. The CDR3 nucleotides are TGTGCCTGGAGTTCTCCCCCCGGGGAGCAGTTCTTC.